This passage covers 18 T cell receptor beta chains from one sample sequenced in a study of blood T cell repertoires in COVID-19. Profiled with immunoSEQ multiplex PCR; TCRdb holds only in-frame clones, not every one. The data contain about 50,000 clones, around 80% of them singletons. The sequencing sample was made of peripheral blood. Receptors were obtained from a woman older than 75 with acute or convalescent COVID-19.

The genes are TRBV29-1 and TRBJ1-1, with D perhaps TRBD1 (5 bases). Germline loops: CDR1 SQVTM, CDR2 ANQGSEA. The CDR3 is 13 residues long. V dropped 4 bases and J dropped 3 bases, with 12 bases sitting between them. The CDR3 protein is CSVAWGGDTEAFF. Written as DNA, the CDR3 is TGCAGCGTTGCCTGGGGGGGGGACACTGAAGCTTTCTTT.

V usage is TRBV7-8 and J usage is TRBJ1-2, with 7 bases matching TRBD1. CDR1 is SGHVS, CDR2 FQNEAQ, per germline. CDR3 size: 15 residues. V dropped 4 bases and J dropped 3; count of bases not matched to a gene: 8. CDR3 in DNA: TGTGCCAGCAGCTCAGGGTACAGGGGCGACTATGGCTACACCTTC. Translated: CASSSGYRGDYGYTF.

The chain links TRBV5-1 to TRBJ1-1; D call uncertain. CDR3 length: 14 residues. The V gene lost 0 bases and the J gene lost 8 bases, with 14 bases spanning the gap. Germline loops: CDR1 SGHRS, CDR2 YFSETQ. The CDR3 DNA is TGCGCCAGCAGCTTGGATTCCCAGTCCCCCGAAGCTTTCTTT. It specifies CASSLDSQSPEAFF.

This chain links TRBV29-1 with TRBJ1-1; D not certain. Germline V gene sequence: CDR1 SQVTM, CDR2 ANQGSEA. Between the trimmed V and J ends, which lost 3 bases and 11 bases, there was a span of 10 bases. This CDR3 is built from 10 residues. CDR3 amino acids: CSVDRGGAFF. CDR3 coding DNA: TGCAGCGTTGACCGCGGCGGGGCTTTCTTT.

The table lists this clone with a few counts. The V gene is TRBV25-1, the J gene TRBJ1-2, with 7 nucleotides matching TRBD1. The CDR3 consists of 13 residues. The V gene end was trimmed by 5 bases and the J gene end by 7 bases; junction bases not matched to a gene: 7. Germline V lookup: CDR1 MGHDK, CDR2 SYGVNS. CDR3: CASSSRGLGGYTF. CDR3 sequence (DNA): TGTGCCAGCAGTTCGAGGGGGCTGGGTGGCTACACCTTC.

The gene calls are TRBV25-1 and TRBJ1-2, with TRBD1 as a possible D gene (5 bases). This CDR3 is 15 amino acids long. The V gene's germline CDR1 is MGHDK and CDR2 SYGVNS. With 1 base removed from V and 7 bases from J, the gap between germline ends came to 16 bases. The DNA of the CDR3 is TGTGCCAGCAGTGAATTGTCCGGGGGAGGTGGTGGCTACACCTTC. It specifies CASSELSGGGGGYTF.

V gene TRBV25-1 combines with J gene TRBJ1-6, with D unresolved. The CDR3 has 14 residues. From germline, CDR1 is MGHDK and CDR2 SYGVNS. The V end lost 3 bases, the J end lost 12 bases, and 15 bases lay between the germline ends. The CDR3 region is CASSEVGVSGPLHF. The DNA for the CDR3 is TGTGCCAGCAGTGAGGTCGGGGTTTCCGGACCCCTCCACTTT.

The chain couples TRBV5-4 to TRBJ2-3; 12 bases are a match to TRBD2. The germline CDR1 and CDR2 sequences are SGHNT and YYREEE (reference sequence). V was pared by 4 bases and J by 1 base, with 1 base of the junction left unmatched. This CDR3 has 15 residues. The CDR3 reads CASSRLAGGTDTQYF. The DNA for the CDR3 is TGTGCCAGCAGCAGACTAGCGGGGGGCACAGATACGCAGTATTTT.

The V gene is TRBV9, the J gene TRBJ2-1; D gene uncertain. Trimming took 0 bases from V and 2 from J, leaving 12 bases between them. The CDR3 covers 16 residues. The V gene's germline CDR1 is SGDLS and CDR2 YYNGEE. The CDR3 DNA reads TGTGCCAGCAGCGTAGCCTTAGCAACTCCCTACAATGAGCAGTTCTTC. Protein product: CASSVALATPYNEQFF.

The V and J genes are TRBV7-3 and TRBJ2-2; a weak D match, TRBD1 (5 bases). The CDR3 totals 14 residues. The germline V and J ends were trimmed by 5 bases and 8 bases, with 15 bases remaining between them. Looked up from germline, CDR1 is SGHTA and CDR2 is FQGTGA. The CDR3 DNA is TGTGCCAGCAGCCCAAGGGGCCAGTTGGGGGAGCTGTTTTTT. Protein sequence: CASSPRGQLGELFF.

Only a few counts were recorded for this clone. V and J are TRBV7-9 and TRBJ1-1, with no clear D. V lost 6 bases and J 3 bases, leaving 17 bases between the germline ends. There are 15 residues in the CDR3. Per the germline V gene, CDR1 is SEHNR and CDR2 is FQNEAQ (reference sequence). CDR3 nucleotides: TGTGCCAGCAGGATATACTCCGGTCGTGACACTGAAGCTTTCTTT. It translates to CASRIYSGRDTEAFF.

V gene TRBV27 combines with J gene TRBJ1-5; 8 bases match TRBD1. This CDR3 has 15 amino acids. V was clipped by 5 bases and J by 4 bases; unmatched bases: 7. Per the germline V gene, CDR1 is MNHEY and CDR2 is SMNVEV (reference sequence). Here the CDR3 reads CASSPGQGGNQPQHF. CDR3 in DNA: TGTGCCAGCAGTCCAGGACAGGGTGGTAATCAGCCCCAGCATTTT.

This clone was counted a few times. The rearrangement uses TRBV2 and TRBJ2-5, with 10 bases identical to TRBD2. Germline CDR1 reads SNHLY; CDR2 reads FYNNEI. This CDR3 contains 13 residues. V dropped 5 bases and J dropped 3; count of bases not matched to a gene: 0. The CDR3 reads CASSTSGEETQYF. The CDR3 DNA follows: TGTGCCAGCAGTACTAGCGGGGAAGAGACCCAGTACTTC.

Only a few counts were recorded for this clone. The junction and the germline gene differ at one end; a read error may be behind it. The sample has other DNA sequences that encode this CDR3 too. The genes are TRBV3-1 (or the pseudogene TRBV3-2) and TRBJ2-6; D is perhaps TRBD1 (5 bases). The CDR3 covers 15 residues. CDR1 and CDR2 (germline): LGHDT, YNNKEL (reference sequence). The DNA of the CDR3 is TGTGCCAGCAGTCAAGACAGCTCTGGGGCCAACGTCCTGACTTTC. Translated, it gives CASSQDSSGANVLTF.

The chain is built from TRBV5-4 and TRBJ1-6; TRBD1 matches at 12 bases. Looked up from germline, CDR1 is SGHNT and CDR2 is YYREEE (reference sequence). The CDR3 contains 15 residues. The trim removed 1 base at V and 9 bases at J, leaving 2 bases unmatched. CDR3 DNA: TGTGCCAGCAGCTTGAGGGACAGGGGGCTTTCACCCCTCCACTTT. Amino acids: CASSLRDRGLSPLHF.

This sequence joins TRBV27 and TRBJ2-1, with D possibly matching TRBD2 (6 bases). This CDR3 has 14 amino acids. Trimming cost V 8 bases and J 5 bases, with 16 bases left between them. Germline V gene data show CDR1 as MNHEY and CDR2 as SMNVEV (reference sequence). The CDR3 is CASSSGGGDNEQFF. In DNA form, the CDR3 reads TGTGCCAGCTCTTCAGGTGGAGGGGACAATGAGCAGTTCTTC.

The chain employs TRBV3-1 (or the pseudogene TRBV3-2) and TRBJ1-1, with 10 positions matching TRBD1. The V segment lost 0 bases and the J segment 5 bases; nucleotides outside the gene matches: 27. Germline CDR1 is LGHDT and CDR2 is YNNKEL (reference sequence). The CDR3 loop spans 23 amino acids. CDR3 coding DNA: TGTGCCAGCAGCCAAGATAAGGCGTGGGGACAGGGGCTTCTCACTAAAAGGTTTACTGAAGCTTTCTTT. Translation: CASSQDKAWGQGLLTKRFTEAFF.

The V gene is TRBV5-6, the J gene TRBJ2-2, with D perhaps TRBD1 (5 bases). V was pared by 0 bases and J by 0 bases, with 9 bases between. Germline loops: CDR1 SGHDT, CDR2 YYEEEE. The CDR3 runs to 16 residues. CDR3 bases: TGTGCCAGCAGCTTGGTTCAGGGCCCGAACACCGGGGAGCTGTTTTTT. This codes for CASSLVQGPNTGELFF. Looking up the rest from reference TRBV5-6 and TRBJ2-2 gives the full variable domain: DAGVTQSPTHLIKTRGQQVTLRCSPKSGHDTVSWYQQALGQGPQFIFQYYEEEERQRGNFPDRFSGHQFPNYSSELNVNALLLGDSALYLCASSLVQGPNTGELFFGEGSRLTVL.